This T cell receptor (beta chain) was captured in a study of CD8+CD57+ T cells in acquired aplastic anemia. Study background: Average DNA yield from sorted CD4+ and CD8+ cells was 3.2 ug.

Remarks on this clonotype: Its target is not known.

CDR3 and TCR beta VDJ profiling relied on genomic DNA as the template. TCRdb re-called the reads with MiXCR, one entry per CDR3 protein. This sample has 150,000 to 200,000 distinct CDR3 sequences, with 50% to 75% found just once. V lost 3 bases and J lost 7; bases outside the gene matches: 16. The CDR3 loop spans 17 amino acids. Germline V gene sequence: CDR1 SEHNR, CDR2 FQNEAQ (reference sequence). Regarding the study as a whole: With respect to CD8+ Simpson's diversity, patients and controls did not differ significantly. In common between the patients and the controls were nearly 30 CD8+ CDR3 sequences.

The genes are TRBV7-9 and TRBJ1-2; 8 bases map to TRBD1. This sequence originates from a human donor with severe aplastic anemia or a healthy control (not recorded which). Material for sequencing was sorted CD4+, CD8+, or CD8+CD57+ T cells (not recorded which) from PBMCs. CDR3 nucleotide sequence: TGTGCCAGCAGCTTTACCGGGACAGGCCCACTTTCGGGTGGCTACACCTTC. It encodes CASSFTGTGPLSGGYTF.